The 11 T cell receptor beta chains given below trace back to one sample, sequenced in a study of Graves' ophthalmopathy and Graves' hyperthyroidism. Amplification of TCR beta CDR3 regions used RNA transcripts. Second-round multiplex PCR came after a first-round RT-PCR that employed HTBI primers. Each CDR3 protein is one row after TCRdb ran MiXCR on the multiplex PCR reads. Found here are 500,000 to 700,000 distinct CDR3 sequences, just under 40% of them singletons; the top ten hold about 4.6%. What was sequenced was peripheral blood or thyroid tissue (not recorded which). Receptors were obtained from an adult man with Graves' hyperthyroidism.

In regard to this clonotype: A single base separates this from a much larger clone, so it may be a read error. This chain links TRBV7-9 with TRBJ1-1; 8 positions agree with TRBD1. V was clipped by 4 bases and J by 5 bases; unmatched bases: 9. The CDR3 is made up of 15 amino acids. Germline V gene sequence: CDR1 SEHNR, CDR2 FQNEAQ (reference sequence). CDR3 in DNA: TGTGCCAGCAGCTCCACCAGGGGGCTGGGGACTGAAGCTTTCTTT. Its translation is CASSSTRGLGTEAFF. The variable domain in full, with the rest retrieved from reference TRBV7-9 and TRBJ1-1, is DTGVSQNPRHKITKRGQNVTFRCDPISEHNRLYWYRQTLGQGPEFLTYFQNEAQLEKSRLLSDRFSAERPKGSFSTLEIQRTEQGDSAMYLCASSSTRGLGTEAFFGQGTRLTVV.

In the case of this clonotype: This may be a read error, as it is one base from a much larger clone. The chain joins TRBV5-4 to TRBJ1-5; the D is unclear. The CDR3 spans 13 residues. From germline, CDR1 is SGHNT and CDR2 YYREEE (reference sequence). Here the CDR3 DNA reads TGTGCCAGCAGCCGAAAGTCTAATCAGCCCCGGCATTTT. It yields the protein CASSRKSNQPRHF.

The sample holds many counts of this clonotype. The chain uses TRBV7-8 and TRBJ2-7, with 9 nucleotides matching TRBD1. V was clipped by 5 bases and J by 4 bases; unmatched bases: 12. This CDR3 region has 16 residues. Germline CDR1 reads SGHVS; CDR2 reads FQNEAQ. CDR3 nucleotides: TGTGCCAGCAGCGCCGAAGTGGACAGGGGAACTTACGAGCAGTACTTC. It translates to CASSAEVDRGTYEQYF.

J is TRBJ2-7 and V is TRBV20-1; 7 bases agree with TRBD1. The V gene's germline CDR1 is DFQATT and CDR2 SNEGSKA (reference sequence). CDR3 length equals 14 residues. V trimming: 3 bases; J trimming: 4 bases; junction bases outside the gene matches: 9. The CDR3 DNA is TGCAGTGCTAGGTGGACAGGAACCCCTTACGAGCAGTACTTC. Residues: CSARWTGTPYEQYF.

The sample holds many counts of this clonotype. The rearrangement uses TRBV19 and TRBJ2-5; TRBD2 matches at 7 bases. The germline gives CDR1 LNHDA, CDR2 SQIVND (reference sequence). The CDR3 is made up of 18 amino acids. With 1 base clipped from V and 5 bases from J, the junction kept 16 bases outside the gene matches. The CDR3 sequence: CASSIASGLATSWETQYF. The CDR3 DNA sequence: TGTGCCAGTAGTATAGCTAGCGGTCTAGCGACCTCATGGGAGACCCAGTACTTC.

This clonotype came up once. Possible read error: a much larger clone is one base away. The chain uses TRBV6-1 and TRBJ1-3; no clear D gene. The CDR3 runs 14 residues. Germline loops: CDR1 MNHNS, CDR2 SASEGT. CDR3 sequence (DNA): TGTGCCAGCAGTCGGACTGACTCTGGAGACACCATATATTTT. Its protein product is CASSRTDSGDTIYF.

This clonotype was seen many times. The rearrangement uses TRBV13 and TRBJ2-7, with 7 bases fitting TRBD1. Looked up from germline, CDR1 is PRHDT and CDR2 is FYEKMQ (reference sequence). The length of the CDR3 is 16 residues. V lost 1 base, J lost 1 base, and 7 bases stayed unmatched. The CDR3 DNA is TGTGCCAGCAGCTTAGCCAGGACAGGAAGATCCTACGAGCAGTACTTC. Translation: CASSLARTGRSYEQYF.

This clonotype occurred many times. The chain combines TRBV2 with TRBJ1-6; 9 nucleotides match TRBD1. This CDR3 has 16 residues. The ends lost 4 bases at V and 11 bases at J; junction bases unmatched: 12. The germline V gene encodes CDR1 SNHLY and CDR2 FYNNEI. CDR3 DNA: TGTGCCAGCAGTGGCCCGGGACAGGGTTTCCAAGCACCCCTCCACTTT. It yields the protein CASSGPGQGFQAPLHF.

There are many counts of this clonotype. This chain joins TRBV7-2 and TRBJ1-1, with D maybe TRBD1 (5 bases). Germline lookup yields CDR1 SGHTA and CDR2 FQGNSA. The CDR3 covers 14 residues. V was trimmed by 2 bases and J by 7 bases, leaving 14 bases between them. The CDR3 DNA sequence: TGTGCCAGCAGCTTACTGGGTTGGGGCATTGAAGCTTTCTTT. As protein: CASSLLGWGIEAFF.

A remark on this clonotype: A read error may account for a junction end that differs from germline. This sequence joins TRBV20-1 and TRBJ2-7; 15 bases map to TRBD2. The CDR3 is 16 residues long. The germline V gene encodes CDR1 DFQATT and CDR2 SNEGSKA (reference sequence). This CDR3 reads CRARDGLAGGPHEQYF. In DNA, the CDR3 is TGCAGAGCTAGAGATGGACTAGCGGGGGGGCCCCACGAGCAGTACTTC.

V gene TRBV2 combines with J gene TRBJ2-7; 9 nucleotides match TRBD1. The trim removed 6 bases at V and 3 bases at J, leaving 9 bases unmatched. CDR1 and CDR2 (germline): SNHLY, FYNNEI. This CDR3 is built from 15 residues. The CDR3 is CASRGSGTGNYEQYF. As DNA, the CDR3 is TGTGCCAGCAGGGGTTCCGGGACAGGGAACTACGAGCAGTACTTC.